Listed here are 19 T cell receptor beta chains from one sample, sequenced in a study of CD4+ T cells in melanoma. TCRdb's copy holds only in-frame clones and misses some; the assay was immunoSEQ multiplex PCR. This table has about 50,000 clones, roughly nine tenths appearing once. What was sequenced was peripheral blood. The receptors originated from a human donor with melanoma.

J is TRBJ1-3 and V is TRBV19, with D perhaps matching TRBD1 (6 bases). The germline CDR1 and CDR2 sequences are LNHDA and SQIVND (reference sequence). This CDR3 is 17 amino acids long. Trimming cost V 3 bases and J 2 bases, with 17 bases left between them. In DNA form, the CDR3 reads TGTGCCAGTAGTATTATTGGTCAGGGGTTGGCTGGAAACACCATATATTTT. Residues: CASSIIGQGLAGNTIYF.

The DNA for the CDR3 is TGTGCCAGCAGCCCTCGGACAGGGGGAGACAATGAGCAGTTCTTC. Its protein product is CASSPRTGGDNEQFF. The chain joins TRBV4-2 to TRBJ2-1; 10 bases match TRBD1. The germline V gene has CDR1 LGHNA and CDR2 YNFKEQ. There are 15 residues in the CDR3. J was trimmed by 5 bases and V by 4 bases; bases with no gene match: 5.

The chain links TRBV7-2 to TRBJ1-2, with D possibly TRBD1 on 6 matching bases. V dropped 3 bases and J dropped 4 bases, with 18 bases sitting between them. Per the germline V gene, CDR1 is SGHTA and CDR2 is FQGNSA. There are 16 residues in the CDR3. CDR3 coding DNA: TGTGCCAGCAGCTTGGGGGCTGGGGGGGCAGGCTATGGCTACACCTTC. Translation: CASSLGAGGAGYGYTF. Supplemented by reference TRBV7-2 and TRBJ1-2, the full variable domain reads GAGVSQSPSNKVTEKGKDVELRCDPISGHTALYWYRQSLGQGLEFLIYFQGNSAPDKSGLPSDRFSAERTGGSVSTLTIQRTQQEDSAVYLCASSLGAGGAGYGYTFGSGTRLTVV.

The chain couples TRBV10-3 to TRBJ2-3; D ambiguous. This CDR3 contains 13 residues. The germline CDR1 and CDR2 sequences are ENHRY and SYGVKD. The V and J ends lost 4 bases and 5 bases respectively, with 10 bases between them. The CDR3 here is CAISGGLEDTQYF. The CDR3, as DNA: TGTGCCATCAGTGGGGGATTAGAAGATACGCAGTATTTT.

V and J are TRBV7-8 and TRBJ2-5; 11 bases map to TRBD1. The CDR3 extends over 15 amino acids. V lost 4 bases and J lost 4; bases outside the gene matches: 5. Germline lookup yields CDR1 SGHVS and CDR2 FQNEAQ. CDR3 nucleotide sequence: TGTGCCAGCAGCTGGGGACAGGGGGTGACAGAGACCCAGTACTTC. Translated, it gives CASSWGQGVTETQYF. Based on the CDR3 plus reference TRBV7-8 and TRBJ2-5, the full variable domain is GAGVSQSPRYKVAKRGQDVALRCDPISGHVSLFWYQQALGQGPEFLTYFQNEAQLDKSGLPSDRFFAERPEGSVSTLKIQRTQQEDSAVYLCASSWGQGVTETQYFGPGTRLLVL.

The chain recombines TRBV19 with TRBJ1-2; 9 nucleotides match TRBD1. The CDR3 loop spans 15 amino acids. In germline, CDR1 is LNHDA, CDR2 SQIVND (reference sequence). V shed 4 bases, J shed 7 bases, and the junction held 10 bases outside the gene matches. The CDR3 loop reads CASSTGTGRLSGYTF. The CDR3 DNA is TGTGCCAGTAGTACGGGGACAGGGAGATTGAGTGGCTACACCTTC.

The V call is TRBV28, the J call TRBJ1-5; possible D gene TRBD1, 6 bases. Germline V gene lookup returns CDR1 MDHEN and CDR2 SYDVKM. The CDR3 sequence is 15 residues long. Trimming removed 5 bases from V and 7 bases from J, with 18 bases in between. CDR3 protein: CASSPPRGAGQPQHF. The CDR3 coding sequence is TGTGCCAGCAGTCCCCCACGGGGGGCCGGGCAGCCCCAGCATTTT.

The J gene is TRBJ2-1, the V gene TRBV7-2; tentatively, D is TRBD2 (6 bases). Germline V CDR1 and CDR2: SGHTA, FQGNSA. Trimming stripped 3 bases from V and 7 bases from J, with 10 bases between. CDR3 length equals 13 residues. The CDR3 bases are TGTGCCAGCAGCTTCGGGGGTGGGAATGAGCAGTTCTTC. Its protein is CASSFGGGNEQFF.

This clone was counted a few times. V usage is TRBV7-3 and J usage is TRBJ1-2, with 7 bases that match TRBD1. With V trimmed by 0 bases and J by 6 bases, 1 base remained unmatched. Germline-derived CDR1 and CDR2 are SGHTA and FQGTGA. The CDR3 extends over 13 amino acids. CDR3 protein: CASSLTTGDGYTF. In DNA, the CDR3 is TGTGCCAGCAGCTTAACCACAGGGGATGGCTACACCTTC.

The chain couples TRBV9 to TRBJ1-5; D is possibly TRBD1 (5 bases). V was shortened by 3 bases and J by 5 bases, with 15 bases between the two germline ends. The germline CDR1 and CDR2 sequences are SGDLS and YYNGEE. This CDR3 has 15 amino acids. The CDR3 DNA follows: TGTGCCAGCAGCGCCGCAGGGTCAAAGGATCAGCCCCAGCATTTT. Amino acid sequence: CASSAAGSKDQPQHF.

The chain uses TRBV11-1 and TRBJ2-5; 8 bases align to TRBD1. Trimming cost V 3 bases and J 4 bases; bases outside gene matches: 1. From germline, CDR1 is SGHAT and CDR2 FQDESV (reference sequence). This CDR3 region has 13 residues. The CDR3 DNA follows: TGTGCCAGCAGCTTGGGACAGGCAGAGACCCAGTACTTC. Translated, it gives CASSLGQAETQYF.

The chain has TRBV6-1 and TRBJ1-5; no firm D call. This CDR3 is 11 amino acids long. Per the germline V gene, CDR1 is MNHNS and CDR2 is SASEGT. V lost 6 bases and J lost 5, with 5 bases in between. The CDR3 DNA reads TGTGCCAGCAGCGTCCATCAGCCCCAGCATTTT. It codes for CASSVHQPQHF.

The chain has TRBV21-1 and TRBJ1-4; TRBD1, the table's D call, was not compared with the DNA. TRBV21-1 is described as a pseudogene. The CDR3 extends over 15 amino acids. The CDR3 sequence: CASSLWDRFNEKLFF. In DNA form, the CDR3 reads TGTGCCAGCAGCCTTTGGGACAGGTTTAATGAAAAACTGTTTTTT.

The rearrangement links TRBV5-1 to TRBJ1-2; no reliable D call. V was clipped by 0 bases and J by 6 bases, with 12 bases between them. The CDR3 runs 14 residues. CDR1 SGHRS and CDR2 YFSETQ come from the germline V gene. The CDR3 bases are TGCGCCAGCAGCTTGGTAGTAGATAGAAATGGCTACACCTTC. Translating gives CASSLVVDRNGYTF.

V is TRBV6-1 and J is TRBJ2-7; 7 nucleotides line up with TRBD2. The CDR3 contains 13 residues. With 7 bases clipped from V and 1 base from J, the junction kept 4 bases outside the gene matches. Germline V gene data show CDR1 as MNHNS and CDR2 as SASEGT. The DNA of the CDR3 is TGTGCCAGCAACCTAGCGGTTTCCTACGAGCAGTACTTC. Protein sequence: CASNLAVSYEQYF.

In this sample, this clone turned up once. This rearrangement joins TRBV7-2 to TRBJ1-2; the D is unclear. Between the trimmed V and J ends, which lost 1 base and 7 bases, there was a span of 10 bases. CDR3 length equals 13 residues. In germline, CDR1 is SGHTA, CDR2 FQGNSA. The CDR3 nucleotides are TGTGCCAGCAGCTTAGACGGAGCCAGTGGCTACACCTTC. Protein sequence: CASSLDGASGYTF.

This clone has just a few counts. The chain couples TRBV7-8 to TRBJ1-1; D not certain. The CDR3 runs 10 residues. V shed 5 bases and J shed 8 bases, with 6 bases lying between them. The germline gives CDR1 SGHVS, CDR2 FQNEAQ. Here the CDR3 reads CASSRIEAFF. CDR3 sequence (DNA): TGTGCCAGCAGCCGGATAGAAGCTTTCTTT. Looking up the rest from reference TRBV7-8 and TRBJ1-1 gives the full variable domain: GAGVSQSPRYKVAKRGQDVALRCDPISGHVSLFWYQQALGQGPEFLTYFQNEAQLDKSGLPSDRFFAERPEGSVSTLKIQRTQQEDSAVYLCASSRIEAFFGQGTRLTVV.

This chain links TRBV29-1 with TRBJ1-2; 10 nucleotides line up with TRBD1. After removal of 5 bases from V and 5 bases from J, the junction contained 8 bases not matched to a gene. The CDR3 is 14 residues long. CDR1 SQVTM and CDR2 ANQGSEA come from the germline V gene. In nucleotides, the CDR3 is TGCAGCGTTTCTACCTGGGGACAGGGGTATGGCTACACCTTC. Encoded protein: CSVSTWGQGYGYTF.

The V and J genes are TRBV4-1 and TRBJ1-1, with D possibly being TRBD1 (6 bases). Germline CDR1 is MGHRA and CDR2 is YSYEKL. The V and J ends lost 4 bases and 0 bases respectively, with 18 bases between them. The CDR3 has 17 residues. CDR3 DNA sequence: TGCGCCAGCAGCCCCTTTTGGACAGACAAAATGAACACTGAAGCTTTCTTT. Translated: CASSPFWTDKMNTEAFF.